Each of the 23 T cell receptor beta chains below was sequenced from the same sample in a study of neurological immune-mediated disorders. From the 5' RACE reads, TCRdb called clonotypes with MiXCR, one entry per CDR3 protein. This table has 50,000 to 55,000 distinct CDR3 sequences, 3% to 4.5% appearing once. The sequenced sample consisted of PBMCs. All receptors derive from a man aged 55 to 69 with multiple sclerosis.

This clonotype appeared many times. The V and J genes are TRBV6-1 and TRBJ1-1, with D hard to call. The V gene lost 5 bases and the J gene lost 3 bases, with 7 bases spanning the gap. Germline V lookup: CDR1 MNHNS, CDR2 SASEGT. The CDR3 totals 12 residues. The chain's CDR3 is CASSHRHTEAFF. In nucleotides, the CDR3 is TGTGCCAGCAGTCATAGGCACACTGAAGCTTTCTTT.

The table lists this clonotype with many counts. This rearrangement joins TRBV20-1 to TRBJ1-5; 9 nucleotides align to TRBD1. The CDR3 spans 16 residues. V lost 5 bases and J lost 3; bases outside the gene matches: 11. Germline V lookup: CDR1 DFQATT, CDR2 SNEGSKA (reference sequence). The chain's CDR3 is CSALWGGTGTNQPQHF. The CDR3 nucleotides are TGCAGTGCTCTCTGGGGGGGGACAGGGACCAATCAGCCCCAGCATTTT.

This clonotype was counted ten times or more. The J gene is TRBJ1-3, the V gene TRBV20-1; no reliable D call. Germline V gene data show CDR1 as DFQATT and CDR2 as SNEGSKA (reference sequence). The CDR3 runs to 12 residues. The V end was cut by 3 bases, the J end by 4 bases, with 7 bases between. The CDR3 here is CSASPNGNTIYF. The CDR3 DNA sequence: TGCAGTGCTAGTCCCAACGGAAACACCATATATTTT.

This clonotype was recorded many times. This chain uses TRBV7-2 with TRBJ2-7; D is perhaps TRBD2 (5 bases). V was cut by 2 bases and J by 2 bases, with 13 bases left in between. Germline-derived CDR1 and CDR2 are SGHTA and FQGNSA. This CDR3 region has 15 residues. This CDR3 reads CASSLWARETYEQYF. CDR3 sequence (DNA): TGTGCCAGCAGCTTATGGGCACGGGAAACCTACGAGCAGTACTTC.

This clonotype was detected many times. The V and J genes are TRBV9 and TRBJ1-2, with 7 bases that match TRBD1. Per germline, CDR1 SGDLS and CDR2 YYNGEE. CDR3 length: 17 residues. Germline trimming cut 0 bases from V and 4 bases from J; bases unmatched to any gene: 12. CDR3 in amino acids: CASSVVPGGEQSYGYTF. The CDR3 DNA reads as TGTGCCAGCAGCGTAGTCCCAGGGGGAGAGCAGAGCTATGGCTACACCTTC.

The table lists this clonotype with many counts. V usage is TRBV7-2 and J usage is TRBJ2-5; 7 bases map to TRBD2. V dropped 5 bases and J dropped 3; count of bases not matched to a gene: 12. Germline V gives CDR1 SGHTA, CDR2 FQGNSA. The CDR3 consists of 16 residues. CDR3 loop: CASSPRGAGYKETQYF. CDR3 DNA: TGTGCCAGCAGCCCCCGTGGAGCGGGGTACAAAGAGACCCAGTACTTC.

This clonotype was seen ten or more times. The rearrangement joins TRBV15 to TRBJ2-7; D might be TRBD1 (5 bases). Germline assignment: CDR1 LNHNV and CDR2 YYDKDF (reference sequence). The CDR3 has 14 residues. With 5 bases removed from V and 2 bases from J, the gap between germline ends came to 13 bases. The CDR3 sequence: CATSQDMSTYEQYF. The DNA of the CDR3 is TGTGCCACCAGCCAGGACATGTCTACCTACGAGCAGTACTTC. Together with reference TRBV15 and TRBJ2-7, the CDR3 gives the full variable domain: DAMVIQNPRYQVTQFGKPVTLSCSQTLNHNVMYWYQQKSSQAPKLLFHYYDKDFNNEADTPDNFQSRRPNTSFCFLDIRSPGLGDTAMYLCATSQDMSTYEQYFGPGTRLTVT.

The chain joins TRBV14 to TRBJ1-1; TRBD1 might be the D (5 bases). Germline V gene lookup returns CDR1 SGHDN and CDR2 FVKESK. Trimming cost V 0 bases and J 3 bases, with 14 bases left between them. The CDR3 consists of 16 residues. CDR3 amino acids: CASSQDIRWGDTEAFF. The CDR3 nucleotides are TGTGCCAGCAGCCAAGACATCCGGTGGGGGGACACTGAAGCTTTCTTT.

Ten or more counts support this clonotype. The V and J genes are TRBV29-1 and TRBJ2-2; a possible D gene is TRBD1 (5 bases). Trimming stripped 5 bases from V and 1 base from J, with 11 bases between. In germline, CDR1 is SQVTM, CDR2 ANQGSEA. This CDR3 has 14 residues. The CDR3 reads CSVRVTENTGELFF. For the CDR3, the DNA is TGCAGCGTTAGGGTGACAGAGAACACCGGGGAGCTGTTTTTT.

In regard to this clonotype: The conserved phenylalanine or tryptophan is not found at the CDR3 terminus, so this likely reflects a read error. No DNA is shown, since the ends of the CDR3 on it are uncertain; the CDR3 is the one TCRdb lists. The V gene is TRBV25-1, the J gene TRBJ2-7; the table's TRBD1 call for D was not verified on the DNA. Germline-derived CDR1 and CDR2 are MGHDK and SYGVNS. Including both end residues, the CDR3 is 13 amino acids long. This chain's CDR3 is CASSDSGTADLYA.

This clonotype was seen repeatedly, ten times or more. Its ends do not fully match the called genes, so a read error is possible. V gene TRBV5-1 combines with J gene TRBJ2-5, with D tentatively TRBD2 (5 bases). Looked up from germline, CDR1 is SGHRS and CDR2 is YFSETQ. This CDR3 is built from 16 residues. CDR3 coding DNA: TGCACCAGCAGCTTGTCATGGGTCGGAGGCCAAGAGACCCAGTACTTC. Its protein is CTSSLSWVGGQETQYF. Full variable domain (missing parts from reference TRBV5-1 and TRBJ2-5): KAGVTQTPRYLIKTRGQQVTLSCSPISGHRSVSWYQQTPGQGLQFLFEYFSETQRNKGNFPGRFSGRQFSNSRSEMNVSTLELGDSALYLCTSSLSWVGGQETQYFGPGTRLLVL.

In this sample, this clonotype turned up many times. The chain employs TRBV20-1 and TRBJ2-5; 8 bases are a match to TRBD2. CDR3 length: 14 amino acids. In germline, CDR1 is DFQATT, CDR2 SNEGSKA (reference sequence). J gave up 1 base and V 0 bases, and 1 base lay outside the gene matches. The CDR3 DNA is TGCAGTGCTAGAGACCGGGGGGGCCAAGAGACCCAGTACTTC. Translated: CSARDRGGQETQYF.

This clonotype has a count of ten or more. The chain's CDR3 is CASSVVSGGTDTQYF. The CDR3 DNA sequence: TGTGCCAGCAGCGTAGTCTCAGGAGGGACAGATACGCAGTATTTT. The V gene is TRBV9, the J gene TRBJ2-3; the D gene is possibly TRBD2 (6 bases). This CDR3 has 15 amino acids. Germline assignment: CDR1 SGDLS and CDR2 YYNGEE. Trimming pared 0 bases from V and 3 bases from J, leaving 11 bases between.

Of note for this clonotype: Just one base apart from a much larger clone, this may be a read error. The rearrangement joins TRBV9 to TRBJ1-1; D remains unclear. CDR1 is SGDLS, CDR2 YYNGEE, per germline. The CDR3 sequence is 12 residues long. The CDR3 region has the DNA TGTGACAGCAACACCGGGTGGGGTGAAGCTTTCTTT. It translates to CDSNTGWGEAFF.

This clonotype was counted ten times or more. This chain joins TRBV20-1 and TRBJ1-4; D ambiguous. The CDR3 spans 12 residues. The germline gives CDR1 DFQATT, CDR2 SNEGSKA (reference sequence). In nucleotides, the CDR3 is TGCAGCCCCCTTGGGGAGAATGAAAAACTGTTTTTT. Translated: CSPLGENEKLFF.

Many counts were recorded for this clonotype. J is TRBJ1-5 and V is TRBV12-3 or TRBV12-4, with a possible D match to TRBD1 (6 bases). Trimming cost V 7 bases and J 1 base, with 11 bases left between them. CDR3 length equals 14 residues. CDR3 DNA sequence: TGTGCCAGCACCTGGAGGGGGAGCAATCAGCCCCAGCATTTT. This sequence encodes CASTWRGSNQPQHF.

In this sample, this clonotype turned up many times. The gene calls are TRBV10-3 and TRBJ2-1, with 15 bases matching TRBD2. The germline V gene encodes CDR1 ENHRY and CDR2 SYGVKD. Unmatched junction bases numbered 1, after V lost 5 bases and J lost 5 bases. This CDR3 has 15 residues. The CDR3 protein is CAISWTSGGDNEQFF. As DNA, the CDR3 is TGTGCCATCAGTTGGACTAGCGGGGGGGACAATGAGCAGTTCTTC.

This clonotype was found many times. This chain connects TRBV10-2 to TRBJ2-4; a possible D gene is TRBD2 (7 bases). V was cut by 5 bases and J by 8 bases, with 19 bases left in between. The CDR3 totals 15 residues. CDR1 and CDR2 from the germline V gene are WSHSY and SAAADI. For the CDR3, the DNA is TGCGCCAGCAGTATCCCTTCGGGGGGCCGGGACATTCAGTACTTC. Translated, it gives CASSIPSGGRDIQYF.

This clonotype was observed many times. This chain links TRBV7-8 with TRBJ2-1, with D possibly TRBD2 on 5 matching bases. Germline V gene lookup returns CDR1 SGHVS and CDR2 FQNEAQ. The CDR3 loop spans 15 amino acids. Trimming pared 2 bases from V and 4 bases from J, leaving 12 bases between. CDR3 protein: CASSLLARGYNEQFF. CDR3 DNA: TGTGCCAGCAGCTTATTAGCACGGGGTTACAATGAGCAGTTCTTC.

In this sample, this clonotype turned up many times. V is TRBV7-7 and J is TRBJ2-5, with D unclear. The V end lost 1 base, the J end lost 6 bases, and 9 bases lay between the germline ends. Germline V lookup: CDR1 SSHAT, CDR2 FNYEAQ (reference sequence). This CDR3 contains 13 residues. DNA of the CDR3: TGTGCCAGCAGCTTAGACGCCGGGCAGACCCAGTACTTC. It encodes CASSLDAGQTQYF. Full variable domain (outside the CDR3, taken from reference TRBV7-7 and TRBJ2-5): GAGVSQSPRYKVTKRGQDVTLRCDPISSHATLYWYQQALGQGPEFLTYFNYEAQPDKSGLPSDRFSAERPEGSISTLTIQRTEQRDSAMYRCASSLDAGQTQYFGPGTRLLVL.

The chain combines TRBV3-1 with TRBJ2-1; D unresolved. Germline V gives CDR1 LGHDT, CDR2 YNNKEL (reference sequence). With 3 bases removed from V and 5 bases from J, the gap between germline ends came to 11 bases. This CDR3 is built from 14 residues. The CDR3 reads CASSHRRTNNEQFF. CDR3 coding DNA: TGTGCCAGCAGCCACCGTCGGACGAACAATGAGCAGTTCTTC.

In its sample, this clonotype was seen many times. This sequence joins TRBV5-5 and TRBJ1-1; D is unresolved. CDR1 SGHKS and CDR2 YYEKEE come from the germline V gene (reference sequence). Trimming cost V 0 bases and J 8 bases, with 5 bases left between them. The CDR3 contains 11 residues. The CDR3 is CASSLVEEAFF. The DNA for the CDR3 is TGTGCCAGCAGCTTGGTAGAAGAAGCTTTCTTT.

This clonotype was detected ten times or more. The CDR3 DNA reads as TGCAGTGCTAGGAGGGGGACCGGGGCCAACGTCCTGACTTTC. Translated: CSARRGTGANVLTF. The chain has TRBV20-1 and TRBJ2-6; perhaps TRBD1 as D (6 bases). The V and J ends lost 3 bases and 4 bases respectively, with 10 bases between them. Germline values: CDR1 DFQATT, CDR2 SNEGSKA (reference sequence). The CDR3 runs 14 residues.